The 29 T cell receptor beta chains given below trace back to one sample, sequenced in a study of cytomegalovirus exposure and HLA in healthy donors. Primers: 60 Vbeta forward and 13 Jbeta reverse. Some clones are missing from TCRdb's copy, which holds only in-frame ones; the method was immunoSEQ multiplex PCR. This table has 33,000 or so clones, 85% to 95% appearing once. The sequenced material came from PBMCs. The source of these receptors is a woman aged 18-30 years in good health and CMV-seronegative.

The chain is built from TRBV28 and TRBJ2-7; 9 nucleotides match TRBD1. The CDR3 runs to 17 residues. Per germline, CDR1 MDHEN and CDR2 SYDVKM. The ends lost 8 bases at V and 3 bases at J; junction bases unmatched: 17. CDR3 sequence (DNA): TGTGCCAGCGAGGACCTGAACCGGGACAGGGACTTCTACGAGCAGTACTTC. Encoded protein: CASEDLNRDRDFYEQYF.

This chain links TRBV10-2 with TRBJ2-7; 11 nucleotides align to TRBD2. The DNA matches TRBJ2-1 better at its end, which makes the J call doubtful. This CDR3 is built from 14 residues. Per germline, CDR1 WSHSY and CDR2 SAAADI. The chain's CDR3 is CASKGTSGHNEQFF. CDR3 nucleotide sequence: TGCGCCAGCAAGGGGACTAGCGGACATAATGAGCAGTTCTTC.

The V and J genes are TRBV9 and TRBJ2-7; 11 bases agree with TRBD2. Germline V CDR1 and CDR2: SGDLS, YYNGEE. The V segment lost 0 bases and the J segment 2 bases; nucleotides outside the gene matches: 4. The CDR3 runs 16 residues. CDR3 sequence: CASSVDDSGRAYEQYF. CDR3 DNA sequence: TGTGCCAGCAGCGTAGATGATAGCGGGAGGGCCTACGAGCAGTACTTC. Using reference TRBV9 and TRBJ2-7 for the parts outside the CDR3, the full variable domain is DSGVTQTPKHLITATGQRVTLRCSPRSGDLSVYWYQQSLDQGLQFLIQYYNGEERAKGNILERFSAQQFPDLHSELNLSSLELGDSALYFCASSVDDSGRAYEQYFGPGTRLTVT.

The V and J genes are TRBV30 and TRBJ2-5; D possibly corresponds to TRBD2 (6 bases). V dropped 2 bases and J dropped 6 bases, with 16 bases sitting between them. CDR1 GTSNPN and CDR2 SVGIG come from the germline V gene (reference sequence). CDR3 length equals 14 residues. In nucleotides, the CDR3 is TGTGCCTGGAGTTCAGGACTAAGGTCGCAGACCCAGTACTTC. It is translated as CAWSSGLRSQTQYF. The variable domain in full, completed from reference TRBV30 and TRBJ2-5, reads SQTIHQWPATLVQPVGSPLSLECTVEGTSNPNLYWYRQAAGRGLQLLFYSVGIGQISSEVPQNLSASRPQDRQFILSSKKLLLSDSGFYLCAWSSGLRSQTQYFGPGTRLLVL.

CDR3 residues: CAWGQGQPQHF. The DNA for the CDR3 is TGTGCCTGGGGACAGGGGCAGCCCCAGCATTTT. The chain recombines TRBV30 with TRBJ1-5, with 9 bases identical to TRBD1. Per the germline V gene, CDR1 is GTSNPN and CDR2 is SVGIG (reference sequence). The CDR3 extends over 11 amino acids. J was trimmed by 7 bases and V by 5 bases; bases with no gene match: 0.

The CDR3 bases are TGTGCCAGTAGTACGATACAGGTCTCCACTGAAGCTTTCTTT. Protein sequence: CASSTIQVSTEAFF. The chain employs TRBV19 and TRBJ1-1; D is possibly TRBD1 (5 bases). In germline, CDR1 is LNHDA, CDR2 SQIVND (reference sequence). This CDR3 spans 14 amino acids. V gave up 4 bases and J gave up 4 bases, with 13 bases separating them.

The DNA for the CDR3 is TGCGCCAGCAGCTTAAGGGGTCAGGAGGGGACTAGCGGGCGACACTACAATGAGCAGTTCTTC. Translating gives CASSLRGQEGTSGRHYNEQFF. V gene TRBV5-1 combines with J gene TRBJ2-1; TRBD2 aligns across 12 bases. Looked up from germline, CDR1 is SGHRS and CDR2 is YFSETQ. J lost 3 bases, V lost 2 bases, and 18 bases had no gene match. The CDR3 is made up of 21 amino acids.

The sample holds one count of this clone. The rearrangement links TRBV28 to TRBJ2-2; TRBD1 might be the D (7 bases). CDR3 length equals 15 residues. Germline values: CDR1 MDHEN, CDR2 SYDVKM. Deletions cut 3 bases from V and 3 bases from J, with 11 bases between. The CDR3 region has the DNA TGTGCCAGCAGTTTTGGAGGGGGCCACACCGGGGAGCTGTTTTTT. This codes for CASSFGGGHTGELFF. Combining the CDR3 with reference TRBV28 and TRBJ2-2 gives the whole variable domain DVKVTQSSRYLVKRTGEKVFLECVQDMDHENMFWYRQDPGLGLRLIYFSYDVKMKEKGDIPEGYSVSREKKERFSLILESASTNQTSMYLCASSFGGGHTGELFFGEGSRLTVL.

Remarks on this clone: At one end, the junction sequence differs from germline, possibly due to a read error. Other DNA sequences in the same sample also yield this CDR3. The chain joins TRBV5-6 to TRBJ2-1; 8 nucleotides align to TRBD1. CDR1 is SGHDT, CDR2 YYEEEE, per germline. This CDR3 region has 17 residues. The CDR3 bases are TGCGCCAGCAGCTTGTCCATCAGGGGGCGCGGGTACAATGAGCAGTTCTTC. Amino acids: CASSLSIRGRGYNEQFF.

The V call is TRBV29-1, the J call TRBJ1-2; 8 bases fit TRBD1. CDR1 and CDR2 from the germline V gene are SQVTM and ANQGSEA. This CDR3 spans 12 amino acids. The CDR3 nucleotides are TGCGGAATGACAGGGGCGAACTATGGCTACACCTTC. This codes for CGMTGANYGYTF.

CDR3 sequence (DNA): TGTGCCAGCAGAGGGGACAGAGCTGGGGCCAACGTCCTGACTTTC. Translation gives CASRGDRAGANVLTF. This chain links TRBV28 with TRBJ2-6, with 7 nucleotides matching TRBD1. Germline lookup yields CDR1 MDHEN and CDR2 SYDVKM. The V gene end was trimmed by 6 bases and the J gene end by 2 bases; junction bases not matched to a gene: 4. The CDR3 is 15 amino acids.

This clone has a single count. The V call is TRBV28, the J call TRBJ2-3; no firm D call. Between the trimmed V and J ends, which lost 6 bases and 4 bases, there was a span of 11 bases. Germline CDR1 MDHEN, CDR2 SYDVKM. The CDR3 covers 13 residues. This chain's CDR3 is CASRVQSADTQYF. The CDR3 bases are TGTGCCAGCAGGGTCCAATCGGCAGATACGCAGTATTTT.

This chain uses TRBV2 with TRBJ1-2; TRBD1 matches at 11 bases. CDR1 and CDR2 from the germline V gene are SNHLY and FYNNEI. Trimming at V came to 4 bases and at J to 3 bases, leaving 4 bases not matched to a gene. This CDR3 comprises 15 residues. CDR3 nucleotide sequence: TGTGCCAGCAGTGGGACAGGGGGCGCGTACTATGGCTACACCTTC. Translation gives CASSGTGGAYYGYTF.

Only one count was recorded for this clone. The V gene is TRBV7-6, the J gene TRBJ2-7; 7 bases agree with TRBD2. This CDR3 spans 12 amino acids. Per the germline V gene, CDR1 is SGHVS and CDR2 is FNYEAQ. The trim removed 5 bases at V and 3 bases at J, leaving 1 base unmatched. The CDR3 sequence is CASSERGYEQYF. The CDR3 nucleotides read TGTGCCAGCAGCGAGCGGGGCTACGAGCAGTACTTC.

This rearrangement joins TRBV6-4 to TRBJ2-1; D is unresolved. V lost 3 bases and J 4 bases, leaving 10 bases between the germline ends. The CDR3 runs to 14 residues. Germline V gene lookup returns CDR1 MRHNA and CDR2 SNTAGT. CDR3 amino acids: CASSDPPHYNEQFF. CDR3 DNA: TGTGCCAGCAGTGATCCCCCCCATTACAATGAGCAGTTCTTC.

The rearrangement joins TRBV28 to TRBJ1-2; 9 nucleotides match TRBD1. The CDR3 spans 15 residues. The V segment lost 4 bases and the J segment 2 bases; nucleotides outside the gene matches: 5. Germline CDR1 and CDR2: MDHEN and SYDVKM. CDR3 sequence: CASSSSGTGNYGYTF. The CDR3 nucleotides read TGTGCCAGCAGTTCATCCGGGACAGGGAACTATGGCTACACCTTC.

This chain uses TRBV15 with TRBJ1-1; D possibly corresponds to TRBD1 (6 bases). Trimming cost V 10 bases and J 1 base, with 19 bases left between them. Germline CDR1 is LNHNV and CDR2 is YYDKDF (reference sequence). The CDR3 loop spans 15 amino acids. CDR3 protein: CAIGIEGGRNTEAFF. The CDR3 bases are TGTGCCATCGGTATCGAAGGGGGTCGGAACACTGAAGCTTTCTTT.

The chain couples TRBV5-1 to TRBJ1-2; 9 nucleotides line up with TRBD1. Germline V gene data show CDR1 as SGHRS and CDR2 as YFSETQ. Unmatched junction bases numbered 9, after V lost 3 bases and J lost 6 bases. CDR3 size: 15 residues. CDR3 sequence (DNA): TGCGCCAGCAGCTCGCCCGGACAGGGGATCGATGGCTACACCTTC. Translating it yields CASSSPGQGIDGYTF.

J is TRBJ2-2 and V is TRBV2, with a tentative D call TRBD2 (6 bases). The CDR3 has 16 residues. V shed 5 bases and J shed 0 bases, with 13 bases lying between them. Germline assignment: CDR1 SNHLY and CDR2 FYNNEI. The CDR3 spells CASSSKRATNTGELFF. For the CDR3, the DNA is TGTGCCAGCAGTTCTAAGCGGGCTACGAACACCGGGGAGCTGTTTTTT.

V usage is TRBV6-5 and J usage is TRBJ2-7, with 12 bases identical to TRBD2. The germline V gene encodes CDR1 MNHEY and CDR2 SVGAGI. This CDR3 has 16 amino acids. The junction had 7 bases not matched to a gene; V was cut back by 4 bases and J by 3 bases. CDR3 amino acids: CASSSTSGSPDYEQYF. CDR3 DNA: TGTGCCAGCAGTTCGACTAGCGGGAGTCCAGACTACGAGCAGTACTTC.

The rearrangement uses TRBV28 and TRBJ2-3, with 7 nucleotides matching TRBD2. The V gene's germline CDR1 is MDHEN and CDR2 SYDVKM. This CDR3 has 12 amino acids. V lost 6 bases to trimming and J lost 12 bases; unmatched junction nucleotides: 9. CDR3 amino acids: CASRSSGTIQYF. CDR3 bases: TGTGCCAGCAGATCCTCCGGGACTATCCAGTATTTT.

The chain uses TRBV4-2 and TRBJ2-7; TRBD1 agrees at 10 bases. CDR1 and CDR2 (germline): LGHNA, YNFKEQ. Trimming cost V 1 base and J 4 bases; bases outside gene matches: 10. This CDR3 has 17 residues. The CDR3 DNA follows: TGTGCCAGCAGCCAAGTGATAACCGGGACAGGGGTTTACGAGCAGTACTTC. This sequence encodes CASSQVITGTGVYEQYF.

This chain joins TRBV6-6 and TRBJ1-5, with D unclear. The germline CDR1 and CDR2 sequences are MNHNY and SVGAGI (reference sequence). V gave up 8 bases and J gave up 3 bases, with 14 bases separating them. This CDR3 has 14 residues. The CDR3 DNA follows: TGTGCCAGCGCAATGGGAGAGAACAATCAGCCCCAGCATTTT. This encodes CASAMGENNQPQHF.

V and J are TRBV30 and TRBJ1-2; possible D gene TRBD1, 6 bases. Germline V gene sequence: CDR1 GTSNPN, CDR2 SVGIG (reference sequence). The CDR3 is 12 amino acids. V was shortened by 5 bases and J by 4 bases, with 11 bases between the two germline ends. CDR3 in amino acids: CAWETGSYGYTF. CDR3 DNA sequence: TGTGCCTGGGAGACAGGCAGCTATGGCTACACCTTC.

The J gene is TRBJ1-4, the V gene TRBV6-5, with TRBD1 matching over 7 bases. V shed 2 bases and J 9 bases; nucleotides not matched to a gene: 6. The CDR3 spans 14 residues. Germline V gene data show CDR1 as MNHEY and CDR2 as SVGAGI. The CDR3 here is CASSYDNRGKKLFF. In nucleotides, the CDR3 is TGTGCCAGCAGTTACGATAACAGGGGCAAAAAACTGTTTTTT.

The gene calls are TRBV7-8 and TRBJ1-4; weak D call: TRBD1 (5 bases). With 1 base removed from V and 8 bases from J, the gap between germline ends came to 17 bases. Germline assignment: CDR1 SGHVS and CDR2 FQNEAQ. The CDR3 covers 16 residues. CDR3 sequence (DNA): TGTGCCAGCAGCTTAGAGCATAGGCAGGGTTGGGAAAAACTGTTTTTT. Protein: CASSLEHRQGWEKLFF.

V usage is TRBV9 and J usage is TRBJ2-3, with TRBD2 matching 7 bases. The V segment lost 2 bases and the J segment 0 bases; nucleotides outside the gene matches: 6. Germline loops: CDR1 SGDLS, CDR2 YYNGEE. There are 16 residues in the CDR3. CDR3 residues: CASSVMASGSTDTQYF. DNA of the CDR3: TGTGCCAGCAGCGTTATGGCTAGCGGTAGCACAGATACGCAGTATTTT. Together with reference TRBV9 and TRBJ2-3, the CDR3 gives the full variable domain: DSGVTQTPKHLITATGQRVTLRCSPRSGDLSVYWYQQSLDQGLQFLIQYYNGEERAKGNILERFSAQQFPDLHSELNLSSLELGDSALYFCASSVMASGSTDTQYFGPGTRLTVL.

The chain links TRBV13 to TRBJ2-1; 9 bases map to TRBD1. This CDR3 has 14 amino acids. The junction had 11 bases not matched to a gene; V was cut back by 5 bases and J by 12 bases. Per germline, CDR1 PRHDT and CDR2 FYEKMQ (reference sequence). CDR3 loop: CASSAPGQGGGQFF. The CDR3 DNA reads TGTGCCAGCAGCGCCCCGGGACAGGGTGGGGGGCAGTTCTTC.

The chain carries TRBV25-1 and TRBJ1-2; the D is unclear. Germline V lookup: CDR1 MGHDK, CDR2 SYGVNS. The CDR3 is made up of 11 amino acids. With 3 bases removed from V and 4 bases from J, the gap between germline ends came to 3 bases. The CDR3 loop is CASSDLYGYTF. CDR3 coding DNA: TGTGCCAGCAGTGATCTCTATGGCTACACCTTC.